Listed below are T cell receptor beta chains from one sample, sequenced in a study of blood T cell repertoires in COVID-19. Using immunoSEQ multiplex PCR, the repertoire was profiled, and TCRdb retains in-frame clones only, with some absent. The sample yields approximately 430,000 clones, roughly 88% seen once. Sequencing was carried out using peripheral blood. All receptors derive from a woman aged 25 to 39 with active or convalescent COVID-19. The CDR3 runs from the conserved cysteine through the conserved F or W. A D gene is named only where the DNA matches it firmly. For some rows the clone size is stated as once, few or many, or as a class when expanded; others skip it.

clone_size,v_call,j_call,d_call,cdr3_nt,cdr3_aa
.,TRBV13,TRBJ2-1,TRBD2,TGTGCCAGCAGCACCCGCGGACTAGCGTTTATTGAGCAGTTCTTC,CASSTRGLAFIEQFF
.,TRBV19,TRBJ1-5,.,TGTGCCAGTAGTTTAGTAGCTGGAGATAGCAATCAGCCCCAGCATTTT,CASSLVAGDSNQPQHF
.,TRBV4-1,TRBJ1-4,.,TGCGCCAGCAGCCTTCGGGGAAATGAAAAACTGTTTTTT,CASSLRGNEKLFF
.,TRBV4-1,TRBJ2-3,.,TGCGCCAGCAGCCAAGAGTACAGACCGAGCACAGATACGCAGTATTTT,CASSQEYRPSTDTQYF
.,TRBV5-1,TRBJ2-7,.,TGCGCCAGCAGCACCGAGAACGGCTACGAGCAGTACTTC,CASSTENGYEQYF
.,TRBV10-3,TRBJ1-5,TRBD1,TGTGCCATCAGGGCGGGACAGGGACTTAATCAGCCCCAGCATTTT,CAIRAGQGLNQPQHF
once,TRBV10-3,TRBJ1-5,.,TGTGCCATCAGTAAGGGGGGGGGCCCGGGTGGAAATCAGCCCCAGCATTTT,CAISKGGGPGGNQPQHF
.,TRBV6-5,TRBJ2-7,.,TGTGCCAGCAGTTACGGGAGGACAGGCGGCGAGCAGTACTTC,CASSYGRTGGEQYF
once,TRBV29-1,TRBJ2-1,TRBD2,TGCAGCGCTCTACTAGCGGAGCTAGCCGAGGGGTACAATGAGCAGTTCTTC,CSALLAELAEGYNEQFF
.,TRBV15,TRBJ2-3,TRBD1,TGTGCCACTCGACCCAGGGGGCGAGATACGCAGTATTTT,CATRPRGRDTQYF
.,TRBV30,TRBJ1-4,.,TGTGCCTGGAACGGGGAAACAACTAATGAAAAACTGTTTTTT,CAWNGETTNEKLFF
once,TRBV2,TRBJ2-7,.,TGTGCCAGCGGAGGTATGGGGTCGAGCTCCTACGAGCAGTACTTC,CASGGMGSSSYEQYF
once,TRBV19,TRBJ1-5,.,TGTGCCAGTAGTACGACACAAGGGGAGCCCCAGCATTTT,CASSTTQGEPQHF
.,TRBV10-2,TRBJ2-7,.,TGCGCCAGCAAACAACAGGCGTACCGCTACGAGCAGTACTTC,CASKQQAYRYEQYF
.,TRBV7-7,TRBJ2-1,TRBD2,TGTGCCAGCAGCTCCGGTCGGGAGGGCCGCAATGAGCAGTTCTTC,CASSSGREGRNEQFF
.,TRBV16,TRBJ1-1,TRBD1,TGTGCCAGCAGTCCCGGGACAGGGCTATGGAACACTGAAGCTTTCTTT,CASSPGTGLWNTEAFF
.,TRBV4-1,TRBJ2-7,.,TGCGCCAGCAGCCAAGAAGAGGACCGGGGTCTCTACGAGCAGTACTTC,CASSQEEDRGLYEQYF
.,TRBV5-1,TRBJ2-1,.,TGCGCCAGCAGCTTATACCGGGACAACACCTACAATGAGCAGTTCTTC,CASSLYRDNTYNEQFF
few,TRBV5-1,TRBJ1-1,TRBD1,TGCGCCAGCAGCTTGGAAGACAGGGTAGGAGTAGCTTTCTTT,CASSLEDRVGVAFF
.,TRBV27,TRBJ2-7,TRBD2,TGTGCCAGCAGTTTATCGGGACTAGCGGGAGGGCCCGTCTCCTACGAGCAGTACTTC,CASSLSGLAGGPVSYEQYF
.,TRBV27,TRBJ2-7,TRBD1,TGTGCCAGCAGTTTATCGTGGGACAGCTCCTACGAGCAGTACTTC,CASSLSWDSSYEQYF
once,TRBV5-1,TRBJ1-1,.,TGCGCCAGCAGCACTGGACAGCACACTGAAGCTTTCTTT,CASSTGQHTEAFF
few,TRBV10-1,TRBJ2-7,TRBD1,TGCGCCAGCAGTGAGTGGGTACAGGGGAATTACGAGCAGTACTTC,CASSEWVQGNYEQYF
.,TRBV27,TRBJ2-2,TRBD1,TGTGCCAGCAGGGGGACAGGGTTTAGCGGGGAGCTGTTTTTT,CASRGTGFSGELFF
.,TRBV5-1,TRBJ1-2,TRBD1,TGCGCCAGCAGCTGGGGGGACAGGGATCCTGGCACCTTC,CASSWGDRDPGTF
.,TRBV5-4,TRBJ2-7,TRBD1,TGTGCCAGCAGCCGAGGACAGGGGGACTACGAGCAGTACTTC,CASSRGQGDYEQYF
.,TRBV6-5,TRBJ1-1,TRBD1,TGTGCCAGCAGTTCGGGACAGGGGGACACTGAAGCTTTCTTT,CASSSGQGDTEAFF
once,TRBV2,TRBJ2-3,TRBD1,TGTGCCAGCAGCGCGGGACAGGTAAACACAGATACGCAGTATTTT,CASSAGQVNTDTQYF
few,TRBV6-5,TRBJ2-3,TRBD2,TGTGCCAGCAGTTACCGAAGCGGGGGTGCAGATACGCAGTATTTT,CASSYRSGGADTQYF
many,TRBV28,TRBJ1-4,.,TGTGCCAGCAGTTTGAGGGTAATTAATGAAAACCTGTTTTTT,CASSLRVINENLFF
.,TRBV3-1/TRBV3-2,TRBJ1-6,.,TGTGCCAGCAGCCAAGATCTCACAGGGAATCATTCACCCCTCCACTTT,CASSQDLTGNHSPLHF
.,TRBV29-1,TRBJ2-1,.,TGCAGCGTTGAAACCCTAGGTACAAGCTCCTACAATGAGCAGTTCTTC,CSVETLGTSSYNEQFF
.,TRBV10-3,TRBJ2-7,TRBD2,TGTGCCATCAGTGAGAGCGGGAGAGACTCCTACGAGCAGTACTTC,CAISESGRDSYEQYF
few,TRBV19,TRBJ2-3,TRBD2,TGTGCCAGTAGTTCTAGCGGGAGCGAGACAGATACGCAGTATTTT,CASSSSGSETDTQYF
.,TRBV5-6,TRBJ1-2,.,TGTGCCAGCAGCTTGTTCAGGTTTCCCGACTATGGCTACACCTTC,CASSLFRFPDYGYTF
few,TRBV30,TRBJ2-7,TRBD1,TGTGCCTGGAGTACGACAGGGAGCTCCTACGAGCAGTACTTC,CAWSTTGSSYEQYF
.,TRBV25-1,TRBJ2-1,TRBD1,TGTGCCAGCAGTGAACTCGGGGACAGCTCCTACAATGAGCAGTTCTTC,CASSELGDSSYNEQFF
.,TRBV5-1,TRBJ1-1,.,TGCGCCAGCAGCTTGGAAGGCAGGGGTTTCACTGAAGCTTTCTTT,CASSLEGRGFTEAFF
.,TRBV28,TRBJ2-7,TRBD1,TGTGCCAGCAAACCGACCGGGACAGGAGGCTACGAGCAGTACTTC,CASKPTGTGGYEQYF
.,TRBV3-1/TRBV3-2,TRBJ2-5,TRBD1,TGTGCCAGCAGCCAGACCACAGGGGGGACCAAAGAGACCCAGTACTTC,CASSQTTGGTKETQYF
.,TRBV2,TRBJ2-4,.,TGTGCCAGCAAGGAGGCCCTATGGGACATTCAGTACTTC,CASKEALWDIQYF
.,TRBV29-1,TRBJ2-1,TRBD2,TGCAGCGTTGTCGGGGGGGCTCCCTACAATGAGCAGTTCTTC,CSVVGGAPYNEQFF
.,TRBV28,TRBJ1-1,.,TGTGCCAGCAGTTTAACAGGGCGGAGCACTGAAGCTTTCTTT,CASSLTGRSTEAFF
once,TRBV5-1,TRBJ2-3,TRBD2,TGCGCCAGCAGCCCTCAACTAGCGGGGGGGCCTGGGAGGCAGTATTTT,CASSPQLAGGPGRQYF
.,TRBV12-5,TRBJ1-4,.,TGTGCTAGTGGTACACACGTAGGGGCAACTAATGAAAAACTGTTTTTT,CASGTHVGATNEKLFF
once,TRBV12-3/TRBV12-4,TRBJ1-2,.,TGTGCCAGCAGTTTATCTGGAGTCTATGGCTACACCTTC,CASSLSGVYGYTF
.,TRBV6-1,TRBJ2-7,TRBD1,TGTGCCAGCAGTGACGATGGGACAGGGGCTCGTGAAAGGCAGTACTTC,CASSDDGTGARERQYF
once,TRBV19,TRBJ2-1,TRBD2,TGTGCCAGTACTCGGACTAGCGGATCCTACAATGAGCAGTTCTTC,CASTRTSGSYNEQFF